The clone carrying this T cell receptor beta chain was observed at least ten times. The antigen remains unidentified. Hyperthyroidism showing no ophthalmopathy within 18 months of follow-up was stable. Clinical symptoms, serum thyroxine, TRAb, thyroid ultrasound and orbital computed tomography formed the basis of diagnosis. The sample belongs to a study of Graves' ophthalmopathy and Graves' hyperthyroidism. The study, taken as a whole, reports: Most thyroid clonotypes expanded beyond 0.001 frequency were also found in blood.

V dropped 0 bases and J dropped 4 bases, with 12 bases sitting between them. CDR3 size: 14 residues. Germline CDR1 reads DFQATT; CDR2 reads SNEGSKA (reference sequence). Amplification of the TCR beta CDR3 regions used RNA transcripts (as template). A first-round RT-PCR used HTBI primers, followed by a second-round multiplex PCR. Each CDR3 protein gets one entry after TCRdb re-called the multiplex PCR reads with MiXCR. This table holds 350,000 to 400,000 distinct CDR3 sequences, less than 20% found once. The rearrangement uses TRBV20-1 and TRBJ1-1, with D possibly TRBD1 on 5 matching bases. This receptor was taken from a woman aged 18-30 years with stable Graves' hyperthyroidism. Sequenced input: peripheral blood. The CDR3 sequence is CSARDAGRGTEAFF. In nucleotides, the CDR3 is TGCAGTGCTAGAGATGCAGGGAGGGGCACTGAAGCTTTCTTT.